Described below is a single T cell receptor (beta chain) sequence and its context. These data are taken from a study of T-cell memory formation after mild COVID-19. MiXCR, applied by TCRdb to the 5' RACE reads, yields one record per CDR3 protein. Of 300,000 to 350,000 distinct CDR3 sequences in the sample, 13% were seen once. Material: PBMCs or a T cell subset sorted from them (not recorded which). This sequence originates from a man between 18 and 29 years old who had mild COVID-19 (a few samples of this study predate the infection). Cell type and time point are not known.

CDR3 nucleotides: TGTGCCAGCAGCGTCATAGAGAACTACAATGAGCAGTTCTTC. It translates to CASSVIENYNEQFF. The chain combines TRBV9 with TRBJ2-1, with D hard to call. CDR1 SGDLS and CDR2 YYNGEE come from the germline V gene. V dropped 2 bases and J dropped 3 bases, with 9 bases sitting between them. The CDR3 has 14 amino acids.